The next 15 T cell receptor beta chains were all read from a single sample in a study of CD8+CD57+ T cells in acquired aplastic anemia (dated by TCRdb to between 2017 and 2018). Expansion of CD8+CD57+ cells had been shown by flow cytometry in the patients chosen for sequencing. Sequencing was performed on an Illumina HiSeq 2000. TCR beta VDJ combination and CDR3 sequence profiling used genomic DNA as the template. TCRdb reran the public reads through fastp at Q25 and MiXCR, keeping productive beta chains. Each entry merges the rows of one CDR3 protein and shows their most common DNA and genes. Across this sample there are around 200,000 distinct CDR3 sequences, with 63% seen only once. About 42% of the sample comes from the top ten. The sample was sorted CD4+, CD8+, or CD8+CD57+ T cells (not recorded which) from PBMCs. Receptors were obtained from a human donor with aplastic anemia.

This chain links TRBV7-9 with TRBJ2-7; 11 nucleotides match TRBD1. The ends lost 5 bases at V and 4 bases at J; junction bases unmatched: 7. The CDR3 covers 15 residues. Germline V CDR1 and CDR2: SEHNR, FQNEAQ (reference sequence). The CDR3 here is CASSEPGQGVYEQYF. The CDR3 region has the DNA TGTGCCAGCAGCGAACCGGGACAGGGGGTGTACGAGCAGTACTTC.

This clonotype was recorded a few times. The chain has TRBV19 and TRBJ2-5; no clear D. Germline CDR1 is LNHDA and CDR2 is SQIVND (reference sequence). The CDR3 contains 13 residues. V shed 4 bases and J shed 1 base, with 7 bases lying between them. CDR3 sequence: CASSSRVQETQYF. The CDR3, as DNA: TGTGCCAGTAGTAGCAGAGTCCAAGAGACCCAGTACTTC.

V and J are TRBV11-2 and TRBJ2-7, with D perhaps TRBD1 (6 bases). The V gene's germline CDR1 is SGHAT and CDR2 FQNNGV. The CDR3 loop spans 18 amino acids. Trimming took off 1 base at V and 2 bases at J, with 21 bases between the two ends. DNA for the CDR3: TGTGCCAGCAGCTTAGGCCCGAAACGGTCAGGGGACACCTACGAGCAGTACTTC. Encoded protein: CASSLGPKRSGDTYEQYF.

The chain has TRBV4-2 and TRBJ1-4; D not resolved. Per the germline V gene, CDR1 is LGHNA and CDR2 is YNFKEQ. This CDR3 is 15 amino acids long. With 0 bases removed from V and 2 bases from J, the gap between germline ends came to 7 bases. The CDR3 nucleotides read TGTGCCAGCAGCCAAGAGGGGTATACTAATGAAAAACTGTTTTTT. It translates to CASSQEGYTNEKLFF.

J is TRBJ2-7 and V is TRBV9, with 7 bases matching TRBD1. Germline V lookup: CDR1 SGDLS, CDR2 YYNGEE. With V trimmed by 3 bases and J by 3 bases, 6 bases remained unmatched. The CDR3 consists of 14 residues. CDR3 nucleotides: TGTGCCAGCAGCGGACGGGACAGCGACTACGAGCAGTACTTC. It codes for CASSGRDSDYEQYF.

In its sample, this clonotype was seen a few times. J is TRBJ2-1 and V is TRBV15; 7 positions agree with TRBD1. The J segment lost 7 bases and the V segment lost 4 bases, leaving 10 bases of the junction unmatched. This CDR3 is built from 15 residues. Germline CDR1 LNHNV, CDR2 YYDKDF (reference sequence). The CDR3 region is CATSKDRPQLNEQFF. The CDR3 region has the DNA TGTGCCACCAGCAAGGACAGGCCTCAATTAAATGAGCAGTTCTTC.

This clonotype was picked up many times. The CDR3 reads CASSLEGLNEKLFF. Written as DNA, the CDR3 is TGTGCCAGCAGCTTAGAGGGTCTTAATGAAAAACTGTTTTTT. The V and J genes are TRBV7-8 and TRBJ1-4, with no clear D. The germline CDR1 and CDR2 sequences are SGHVS and FQNEAQ. V was clipped by 1 base and J by 4 bases, with 7 bases between them. This CDR3 is built from 14 residues.

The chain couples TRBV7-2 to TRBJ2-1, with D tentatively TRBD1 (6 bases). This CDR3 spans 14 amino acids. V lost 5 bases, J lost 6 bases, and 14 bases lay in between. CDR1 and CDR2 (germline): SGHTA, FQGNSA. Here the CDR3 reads CASSLQDSLNEQFF. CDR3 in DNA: TGTGCCAGCAGCCTCCAGGACAGCCTCAATGAGCAGTTCTTC.

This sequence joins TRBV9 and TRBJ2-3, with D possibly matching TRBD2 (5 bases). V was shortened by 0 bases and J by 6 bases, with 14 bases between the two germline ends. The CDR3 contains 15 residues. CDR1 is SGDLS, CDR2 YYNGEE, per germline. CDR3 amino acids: CASSVEGVGGDTQYF. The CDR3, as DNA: TGTGCCAGCAGCGTAGAAGGCGTGGGCGGGGATACGCAGTATTTT. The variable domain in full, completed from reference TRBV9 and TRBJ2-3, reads DSGVTQTPKHLITATGQRVTLRCSPRSGDLSVYWYQQSLDQGLQFLIQYYNGEERAKGNILERFSAQQFPDLHSELNLSSLELGDSALYFCASSVEGVGGDTQYFGPGTRLTVL.

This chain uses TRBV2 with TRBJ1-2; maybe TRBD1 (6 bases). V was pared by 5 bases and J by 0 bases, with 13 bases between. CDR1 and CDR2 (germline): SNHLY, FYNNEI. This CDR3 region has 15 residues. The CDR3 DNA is TGTGCCAGCAGTAGGGGGGGAGACTCTAACTATGGCTACACCTTC. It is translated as CASSRGGDSNYGYTF.

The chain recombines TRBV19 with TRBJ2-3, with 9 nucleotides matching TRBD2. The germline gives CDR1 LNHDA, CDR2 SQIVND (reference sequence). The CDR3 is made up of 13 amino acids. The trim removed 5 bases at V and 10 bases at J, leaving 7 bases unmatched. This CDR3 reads CASSLLAGYAQYF. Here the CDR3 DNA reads TGTGCCAGTAGTCTACTAGCGGGCTATGCGCAGTATTTT.

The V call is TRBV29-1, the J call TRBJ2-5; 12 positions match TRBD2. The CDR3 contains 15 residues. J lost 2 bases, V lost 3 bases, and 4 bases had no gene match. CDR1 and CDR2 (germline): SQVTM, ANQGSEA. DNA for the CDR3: TGCAGCGTTGACGGGCTAGCGGGGGGGCAAGAGACCCAGTACTTC. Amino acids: CSVDGLAGGQETQYF.

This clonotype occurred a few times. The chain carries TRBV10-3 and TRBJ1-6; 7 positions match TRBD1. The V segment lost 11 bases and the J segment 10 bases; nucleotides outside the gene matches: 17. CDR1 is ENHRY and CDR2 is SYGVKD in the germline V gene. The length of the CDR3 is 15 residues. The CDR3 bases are TGTGCCGCTCATGACGGGACAGATGTCGCGTCACCCCTCCACTTT. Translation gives CAAHDGTDVASPLHF.

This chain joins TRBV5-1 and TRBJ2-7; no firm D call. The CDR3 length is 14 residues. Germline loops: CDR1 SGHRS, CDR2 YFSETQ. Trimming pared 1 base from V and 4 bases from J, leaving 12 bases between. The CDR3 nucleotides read TGCGCCAGCAGCTTGTCGTTAGCATCGTACGAGCAGTACTTC. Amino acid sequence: CASSLSLASYEQYF.

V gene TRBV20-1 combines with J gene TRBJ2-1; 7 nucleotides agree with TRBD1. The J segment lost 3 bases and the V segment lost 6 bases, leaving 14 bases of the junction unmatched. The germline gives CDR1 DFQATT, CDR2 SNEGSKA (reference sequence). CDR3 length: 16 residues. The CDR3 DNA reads TGCAGTGCCAGCAGCGAACAGGGACAGATCTACAATGAGCAGTTCTTC. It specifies CSASSEQGQIYNEQFF.